A single sample gave rise to the 25 T cell receptor beta chains below, sequenced in a study of cytomegalovirus exposure and HLA in healthy donors. Measured with immunoSEQ multiplex PCR; TCRdb has only the in-frame clones, and not every one. Here the sample spans over 150,000 clones, 96% being singletons. Sequencing was performed on PBMCs. All receptors come from a woman under 30 in good health and CMV-seronegative.

The rearrangement links TRBV29-1 to TRBJ1-4, with unresolved D. The germline CDR1 and CDR2 sequences are SQVTM and ANQGSEA. This CDR3 comprises 11 residues. The V gene lost 2 bases and the J gene lost 8 bases, with 6 bases spanning the gap. The CDR3 DNA follows: TGCAGCGTTGAAAGGAGGGAAAAACTGTTTTTT. Amino acid sequence: CSVERREKLFF.

V usage is TRBV7-6 and J usage is TRBJ2-1; 10 bases are a match to TRBD1. Trimming took 3 bases from V and 6 from J; bases not matched to a gene: 8. CDR3 length: 16 amino acids. CDR1 is SGHVS, CDR2 FNYEAQ, per germline. In nucleotides, the CDR3 is TGTGCCAGCAGCTTGGATACCGGGACAGGGGCCAATGAGCAGTTCTTC. The encoded protein is CASSLDTGTGANEQFF.

The V call is TRBV7-3, the J call TRBJ2-3; perhaps TRBD1 as D (6 bases). Trimming left V 4 bases short and J 4 bases short, with 21 bases between. Germline V gene lookup returns CDR1 SGHTA and CDR2 FQGTGA. This CDR3 comprises 17 residues. The CDR3 bases are TGTGCCAGCAGCTCCGGGCTAGGGACAATAGTGGCAGATACGCAGTATTTT. As protein: CASSSGLGTIVADTQYF.

This rearrangement joins TRBV4-1 to TRBJ2-1; 8 bases are shared with TRBD2. Losses at the gene ends were 4 bases for V and 10 bases for J; bases not matched to a gene: 15. The CDR3 contains 16 residues. The germline V gene encodes CDR1 MGHRA and CDR2 YSYEKL. The CDR3 loop reads CASSPQLAAAFSEQFF. The CDR3 DNA follows: TGCGCCAGCAGCCCCCAACTAGCGGCAGCTTTTTCGGAGCAGTTCTTC.

This chain joins TRBV5-1 and TRBJ1-4; D gene unclear. The germline V and J ends were trimmed by 0 bases and 2 bases, with 5 bases remaining between them. The CDR3 covers 14 residues. Germline CDR1 SGHRS, CDR2 YFSETQ. The CDR3 sequence: CASSLDTTNEKLFF. Here the CDR3 DNA reads TGCGCCAGCAGCTTGGACACCACTAATGAAAAACTGTTTTTT. The variable domain in full, completed from reference TRBV5-1 and TRBJ1-4, reads KAGVTQTPRYLIKTRGQQVTLSCSPISGHRSVSWYQQTPGQGLQFLFEYFSETQRNKGNFPGRFSGRQFSNSRSEMNVSTLELGDSALYLCASSLDTTNEKLFFGSGTQLSVL.

The CDR3 protein is CASSPGWGESNSPLHF. The DNA for the CDR3 is TGTGCCAGCAGCCCTGGGTGGGGGGAGTCTAATTCACCCCTCCACTTT. The rearrangement uses TRBV9 and TRBJ1-6; weak D call: TRBD1 (5 bases). There are 16 residues in the CDR3. Trimming shortened V by 4 bases and J by 6 bases, and 17 bases separated the two germline ends. The germline gives CDR1 SGDLS, CDR2 YYNGEE. The variable domain in full, completed from reference TRBV9 and TRBJ1-6, reads DSGVTQTPKHLITATGQRVTLRCSPRSGDLSVYWYQQSLDQGLQFLIQYYNGEERAKGNILERFSAQQFPDLHSELNLSSLELGDSALYFCASSPGWGESNSPLHFGNGTRLTVT.

The J gene is TRBJ2-7, the V gene TRBV25-1, with D hard to call. This CDR3 is 12 amino acids long. Trimming cost V 0 bases and J 3 bases, with 3 bases left between them. Germline V gene lookup returns CDR1 MGHDK and CDR2 SYGVNS. The CDR3 DNA sequence: TGTGCCAGCAGTGAATACCTCTACGAGCAGTACTTC. Residues: CASSEYLYEQYF.

V gene TRBV6-5 combines with J gene TRBJ1-2; D ambiguous. The CDR3 covers 12 residues. From germline, CDR1 is MNHEY and CDR2 SVGAGI. The V end lost 11 bases, the J end lost 8 bases, and 18 bases lay between the germline ends. The CDR3, as DNA: TGTGCCGGCCAGTCTCGTGGAGGAGGCTACACCTTC. This codes for CAGQSRGGGYTF.

The J gene is TRBJ1-6, the V gene TRBV29-1, with 8 bases aligning to TRBD1. CDR3 length: 15 amino acids. CDR1 is SQVTM, CDR2 ANQGSEA, per germline. Germline trimming cut 4 bases from V and 7 bases from J; bases unmatched to any gene: 9. For the CDR3, the DNA is TGCAGCGTTGCCCTTAGCGCAGGGGGCAATTCACCCCTCCACTTT. Translation gives CSVALSAGGNSPLHF.

J is TRBJ2-1 and V is TRBV11-3; TRBD2 might be the D (6 bases). Germline loops: CDR1 SGHNT, CDR2 YENEEA. V lost 1 base to trimming and J lost 7 bases, with 14 bases between them. CDR3 size: 15 residues. CDR3 residues: CASSLGGGVSNEQFF. The CDR3 DNA is TGTGCCAGCAGCTTAGGTGGCGGGGTTTCGAATGAGCAGTTCTTC. Complete variable domain (other parts from reference TRBV11-3 and TRBJ2-1): EAGVVQSPRYKIIEKKQPVAFWCNPISGHNTLYWYLQNLGQGPELLIRYENEEAVDDSQLPKDRFSAERLKGVDSTLKIQPAELGDSAVYLCASSLGGGVSNEQFFGPGTRLTVL.

J is TRBJ2-3 and V is TRBV2, with 8 bases lining up with TRBD1. The CDR3 loop spans 13 amino acids. V lost 6 bases and J lost 1; bases outside the gene matches: 0. Germline CDR1 is SNHLY and CDR2 is FYNNEI. Here the CDR3 DNA reads TGTGCCAGCAGGGGACAGGGCACAGATACGCAGTATTTT. Amino acid sequence: CASRGQGTDTQYF.

The rearrangement links TRBV6-6 to TRBJ1-2, with D unresolved. Germline V gene data show CDR1 as MNHNY and CDR2 as SVGAGI (reference sequence). V dropped 2 bases and J dropped 5 bases, with 9 bases sitting between them. This CDR3 spans 13 amino acids. The CDR3, as DNA: TGTGCCAGCAGTTACGCGGCACATTATGGCTACACCTTC. Translating it yields CASSYAAHYGYTF.

The chain is built from TRBV27 and TRBJ1-2, with 9 bases that match TRBD1. Trimming cost V 4 bases and J 2 bases; bases outside gene matches: 8. The CDR3 is made up of 16 amino acids. CDR1 is MNHEY and CDR2 is SMNVEV in the germline V gene (reference sequence). This chain's CDR3 is CASSYRPGQGNYGYTF. CDR3 bases: TGTGCCAGCAGTTACCGACCGGGACAGGGAAACTATGGCTACACCTTC.

This clone was recorded a few times. V usage is TRBV10-3 and J usage is TRBJ2-7; TRBD1 matches at 8 bases. The CDR3 consists of 12 residues. CDR1 and CDR2 (germline): ENHRY, SYGVKD. V shed 6 bases and J 3 bases; nucleotides not matched to a gene: 1. The CDR3 is CAISGQGYEQYF. As DNA, the CDR3 is TGTGCCATCAGCGGACAGGGCTACGAGCAGTACTTC.

The chain is built from TRBV19 and TRBJ2-7; 8 positions match TRBD1. Per germline, CDR1 LNHDA and CDR2 SQIVND (reference sequence). Losses at the gene ends were 3 bases for V and 0 bases for J; bases not matched to a gene: 4. This CDR3 has 15 residues. The CDR3: CASSIGQGSSYEQYF. DNA of the CDR3: TGTGCCAGTAGTATCGGACAGGGTAGCTCCTACGAGCAGTACTTC.

V and J are TRBV27 and TRBJ2-1; the match to TRBD2 covers 13 bases. This CDR3 contains 16 residues. Germline loops: CDR1 MNHEY, CDR2 SMNVEV (reference sequence). V shed 5 bases and J 5 bases; nucleotides not matched to a gene: 6. The chain's CDR3 is CASSEETSGGNNEQFF. CDR3 DNA: TGTGCCAGCAGTGAGGAGACTAGCGGGGGGAACAATGAGCAGTTCTTC.

The chain joins TRBV27 to TRBJ1-6; 7 bases line up with TRBD1. The CDR3 has 14 residues. The germline gives CDR1 MNHEY, CDR2 SMNVEV (reference sequence). After removal of 6 bases from V and 5 bases from J, the junction contained 4 bases not matched to a gene. The CDR3 sequence: CASRRTGDNSPLHF. CDR3 bases: TGTGCCAGCAGAAGGACAGGAGATAATTCACCCCTCCACTTT.

CDR3 nucleotides: TGTGCCAGCAAGGATGGGGGGTTAAGCAATCAGCCCCAGCATTTT. Protein: CASKDGGLSNQPQHF. The chain recombines TRBV27 with TRBJ1-5, with D perhaps TRBD1 (5 bases). This CDR3 region has 15 residues. Per the germline V gene, CDR1 is MNHEY and CDR2 is SMNVEV (reference sequence). Deletions cut 7 bases from V and 1 base from J, with 14 bases between.

This chain links TRBV20-1 with TRBJ1-5, with TRBD1 as a possible D gene (6 bases). The CDR3 extends over 11 amino acids. Germline lookup yields CDR1 DFQATT and CDR2 SNEGSKA (reference sequence). V was cut by 6 bases and J by 4 bases, with 7 bases left in between. In DNA, the CDR3 is TGCAGTGCGCAGGGGAATCAGCCCCAGCATTTT. Protein: CSAQGNQPQHF.

V gene TRBV4-3 combines with J gene TRBJ1-5, with D unresolved. The CDR3 extends over 17 amino acids. The germline gives CDR1 LGHNA, CDR2 YSLEER. Trimming shortened V by 1 base and J by 2 bases, and 15 bases separated the two germline ends. The DNA of the CDR3 is TGCGCCAGCAGCCAAGTAGTCGGGAGAGGCGGCAATCAGCCCCAGCATTTT. This codes for CASSQVVGRGGNQPQHF.

V usage is TRBV30 and J usage is TRBJ1-1, with D possibly matching TRBD1 (6 bases). The CDR3 spans 15 residues. The V end was cut by 2 bases, the J end by 4 bases, with 17 bases between. Germline V gene sequence: CDR1 GTSNPN, CDR2 SVGIG (reference sequence). The CDR3 DNA reads as TGTGCCTGGAGTATAAGAAACAGGGTTGGCACTGAAGCTTTCTTT. Translation gives CAWSIRNRVGTEAFF.

CDR3 DNA: TGTGCCAGCAGCAGACTAGCCAACACCGGGGAGCTGTTTTTT. As protein: CASSRLANTGELFF. The J gene is TRBJ2-2, the V gene TRBV7-8, with TRBD2 identical over 7 bases. The CDR3 totals 14 residues. Germline V gene lookup returns CDR1 SGHVS and CDR2 FQNEAQ. V lost 5 bases to trimming and J lost 2 bases; unmatched junction nucleotides: 2.

The J gene is TRBJ1-2, the V gene TRBV11-2; 11 bases match TRBD1. CDR3 length: 14 amino acids. V shed 2 bases and J 7 bases; nucleotides not matched to a gene: 3. Germline-derived CDR1 and CDR2 are SGHAT and FQNNGV. The DNA for the CDR3 is TGTGCCAGCAGCTTACGGACAGGGGGCGTTGGCTACACCTTC. This translates into CASSLRTGGVGYTF.

The J gene is TRBJ1-3, the V gene TRBV5-4; 7 bases are a match to TRBD1. This CDR3 has 16 amino acids. Germline values: CDR1 SGHNT, CDR2 YYREEE (reference sequence). The ends lost 4 bases at V and 0 bases at J; junction bases unmatched: 7. In DNA, the CDR3 is TGTGCCAGCAGCCCGCGGACAGGAAGCTCTGGAAACACCATATATTTT. Its protein is CASSPRTGSSGNTIYF.

V usage is TRBV6-1 and J usage is TRBJ2-7; D not certain. The germline CDR1 and CDR2 sequences are MNHNS and SASEGT. Trimming stripped 8 bases from V and 1 base from J, with 12 bases between. The CDR3 spans 13 residues. The CDR3 is CASDNIGSYEQYF. CDR3 nucleotides: TGTGCCAGCGACAATATTGGGTCCTACGAGCAGTACTTC.